This is a list of T cell receptor beta chains from one sample in a study of Graves' ophthalmopathy and Graves' hyperthyroidism. TCRdb used MiXCR to reprocess the multiplex PCR reads, holding one entry per CDR3 protein. The sample lists approximately 640,000 distinct CDR3 sequences; approximately 39% were seen once. Sequenced material: peripheral blood. These receptors came from an adult man with Graves' ophthalmopathy. The CDR3 runs from the conserved cysteine through the conserved F or W. D genes are given only for firm matches. Clone size is stated in some rows and not others, as once, few, many or a class when expanded.

many,NA,TRBV7-9,TRBJ2-7,TGTGCCAGCGGACCAGGGGGGTACGAGCAGTACTTC,CASGPGGYEQYF
NA,NA,TRBV4-2,TRBJ1-4,TGTGCCAGCACCCGGGGCTTTAATGAAAAACTGTTTTTT,CASTRGFNEKLFF
many,NA,TRBV19,TRBJ2-6,TGTGCCAGTAGTCGAGAGGTCTCTGGGGCCAACGTCCTGACTTTC,CASSREVSGANVLTF
NA,NA,TRBV7-9,TRBJ1-2,TGTGCCAGCAGCTTAGGGCCCATCATTGGGGGCTACACCTTC,CASSLGPIIGGYTF
NA,TRBD1,TRBV29-1,TRBJ1-2,TGCAGCGGGGACAGGGGGATGAACTATGGCTACACCTTC,CSGDRGMNYGYTF
NA,TRBD2,TRBV20-1,TRBJ2-2,TGCAGTGCTAGACCTTTACCTAGCGGGGCGGGCGGGGAGCTGTTTTTT,CSARPLPSGAGGELFF
many,NA,TRBV2,TRBJ1-5,TGTGCCAGCAGACAAGGGAGCCGGGCCGGCAATCAGCCCCAGCATTTT,CASRQGSRAGNQPQHF
NA,NA,TRBV12-3/TRBV12-4,TRBJ2-5,TGTGCCAGCAGTTCCGGTGACAAGTACTTC,CASSSGDKYF
NA,NA,TRBV19,TRBJ1-5,TGTGCCAGTAGTTTAGACGGGGCCCAAGGGGAGCCCCAGCATTTT,CASSLDGAQGEPQHF
NA,NA,TRBV10-3,TRBJ2-5,TGTGCCATCAGTGTAGAGGGGACTGGGGTAGAGACCCAGTACTTC,CAISVEGTGVETQYF
NA,TRBD1,TRBV27,TRBJ2-5,TGTGCCAGCAGCCGCCAGGGGGGACAGGGGGCCGAGACCCAGTACTTC,CASSRQGGQGAETQYF
many,TRBD1,TRBV19,TRBJ1-4,TGTGCCAGTACCGCCGGGACAGCAGAACTGTTTTTT,CASTAGTAELFF
many,NA,TRBV19,TRBJ1-6,TGTGCCAGTAGTCCCGGACAGTTTAATTCACCCCTCCACTTT,CASSPGQFNSPLHF
NA,TRBD1,TRBV4-2,TRBJ2-2,TGTGCCAGCAGCCAAGATGACGGGACAGGGTCCGGGGAGCTGTTTTTT,CASSQDDGTGSGELFF
NA,NA,TRBV2,TRBJ2-2,TGTGCCAGCAGTGACTTCGGGGGGCTGTTTTTT,CASSDFGGLFF
NA,TRBD1,TRBV25-1,TRBJ1-4,TGTGCCAGCAGCGGGACAGGGGCAAATGAAAAACTGTTTTTT,CASSGTGANEKLFF
many,NA,TRBV20-1,TRBJ1-4,TGCAGTGCTGGTGATTTGGGGTTGAATCGGCTGTTTTTT,CSAGDLGLNRLFF
once,TRBD1,TRBV9,TRBJ1-2,TGTGCCAGCAGATATAACAGGGGGGTTAACTATGGCTACACCTTC,CASRYNRGVNYGYTF
once,TRBD1,TRBV5-1,TRBJ1-1,TGCGCCAGCAGCTTGGGTGGGACAGACACTGAAGCTTTCTTT,CASSLGGTDTEAFF
NA,TRBD1,TRBV20-1,TRBJ1-4,TGCAGTGCTAGGACAGGGGAACTGTTTTTT,CSARTGELFF
few,TRBD1,TRBV5-8,TRBJ1-2,TGTGCCAGCAGCCGCCCAGGACAGGGAACTTTAGCTAACTATGGCTACACCTTC,CASSRPGQGTLANYGYTF
once,TRBD2,TRBV6-6,TRBJ2-7,TGTGCCAGCAGGCGGGGTGCTAGCGGCGGGGCCTCCTACGAGCAGTACTTC,CASRRGASGGASYEQYF
NA,NA,TRBV25-1,TRBJ2-7,TGTGCCAGCAGTTTATGGGGTCCTGGGAGCCCCTCCTCCTACGAGCAGTACTTC,CASSLWGPGSPSSYEQYF
few,NA,TRBV29-1,TRBJ1-2,TGCAGCGTAGCAGTCGGGCGGTATGGCTACACCTTC,CSVAVGRYGYTF
many,NA,TRBV6-6,TRBJ2-7,TGTGCCAGCAGGGACCGGGACCTTCCCTCCTACGAGCAGTACTTC,CASRDRDLPSYEQYF
NA,NA,TRBV2,TRBJ1-2,TGTGCCAGCAGCCGGGACCGTGCTTACTACACCTTC,CASSRDRAYYTF
once,NA,TRBV20-1,TRBJ2-6,TGCAGTGCTAAGGGAGAAAGGGACTACGTCCTGACTTTC,CSAKGERDYVLTF
NA,TRBD2,TRBV20-1,TRBJ2-7,TGCAGTGCTAGAGATAGGCTAGCGGGAATCAACTACGAGCAGTACTTC,CSARDRLAGINYEQYF
many,NA,TRBV20-1,TRBJ2-7,TGCAGTGCTAGCGGGCTTACCTACGAGCAGTACTTC,CSASGLTYEQYF
many,NA,TRBV9,TRBJ1-1,TGTGCCAGCAGCGTAAGTGGGCGAGGGAACACTGAAGCTTTCTTT,CASSVSGRGNTEAFF
NA,TRBD2,TRBV2,TRBJ2-6,TGTGCCAGCAGTGAAGCGCGGGGGGTCTCTGGGGCCAACGTCCTGACTTTC,CASSEARGVSGANVLTF
few,TRBD1,TRBV6-6,TRBJ2-7,TGTGCCAGCAGTTACAAGGGACAGGGGTCTAGCGAGCAGTACTTC,CASSYKGQGSSEQYF
many,NA,TRBV2,TRBJ1-5,TGTGCCAGCAGGGCGCGGGTAGGCAATCAGCCCCAGCATTTT,CASRARVGNQPQHF
NA,NA,TRBV19,TRBJ2-7,TGTGCCAGTAGCGATTGGGCAGCCTCCTACGAGCAGTACTTC,CASSDWAASYEQYF
many,NA,TRBV7-8,TRBJ1-4,TGTGCCAGCAGCTTAGTAGTGGGCCGGACAGTCATGGAAAAACTGTTTTTT,CASSLVVGRTVMEKLFF
NA,NA,TRBV4-3,TRBJ1-4,TGCGCCAGCAGCCAAGATACCAGGGAGACGACTAATGAAAAACTGTTTTTT,CASSQDTRETTNEKLFF
many,TRBD1,TRBV12-3/TRBV12-4,TRBJ1-2,TGTGCCAGCAGTCCAACAGGGGGCAGAGGTGGCTACACCTTC,CASSPTGGRGGYTF
NA,TRBD1,TRBV19,TRBJ2-7,TGTGCCAGTGGGCTAGGGGGCGCCTACGAGCAGTACTTC,CASGLGGAYEQYF
many,NA,TRBV20-1,TRBJ1-3,TGCAGTGCTAGATATCTCTCTGGAAACACCATATATTTT,CSARYLSGNTIYF
NA,TRBD1,TRBV7-8,TRBJ1-5,TGCGCCAGCAGCCAAGATTCCGGACAGGGGTTGAATCAGCCCCAGCATTTT,CASSQDSGQGLNQPQHF
many,NA,TRBV7-7,TRBJ2-5,TGTGCCAGCAAAGGGGGGGTGGAAGAGACCCAGTACTTC,CASKGGVEETQYF
many,TRBD1,TRBV25-1,TRBJ1-2,TGTGCCAGCAGTGAATTCAGGACAGGGGACGGCTACACCTTC,CASSEFRTGDGYTF
few,NA,TRBV3-1,TRBJ2-7,TGTGCCAGCAGCCAAGCAGAGGAGCAGTACTTC,CASSQAEEQYF
NA,TRBD1,TRBV30,TRBJ1-2,TGTGCCTGGTCGGGGACAGGAAATTACTATGGCTACACCTTC,CAWSGTGNYYGYTF
many,NA,TRBV11-2,TRBJ1-4,TGTGCCAGCAGCTTAAGGACAGTGGACAGAGGGGGAAAACTGTTTTTT,CASSLRTVDRGGKLFF
NA,NA,TRBV7-6,TRBJ2-2,TGTGCCAGCAGCTCCCCGACCGGCACCGGGGAGCTGTTTTTT,CASSSPTGTGELFF
once,TRBD1,TRBV29-1,TRBJ1-2,TGCAGCGTGCGGACAGGGGGCGGAAACACCTTC,CSVRTGGGNTF
many,NA,TRBV6-5,TRBJ1-5,TGTGCCAGCAGTGTGGGCCCAGGGCCCCAGCATTTT,CASSVGPGPQHF
many,NA,TRBV25-1,TRBJ1-4,TGTGCCAGCAGTGACGGGGGGGGATATGAAAAACTGTTTTTT,CASSDGGGYEKLFF
many,NA,TRBV2,TRBJ1-4,TGTGCCAGCAGTGAATGGACAACTAATGAAAAACTGTTTTTT,CASSEWTTNEKLFF
many,TRBD1,TRBV7-9,TRBJ2-7,TGTGCCAGCAGCTTAGGGACAGGGTGGGGGCAGTACTTC,CASSLGTGWGQYF
many,TRBD1,TRBV11-2,TRBJ2-7,TGTGCCAGCAGCCCCGGGACAGCGCTCTACGAGCAGTACTTC,CASSPGTALYEQYF